Listed here is a single T cell receptor (beta chain). This record comes from a study of blood T cell repertoires in COVID-19. As for the study in general: The United States, Italy and Spain were the sources of the acute and convalescent COVID-19 samples. Sources were T cells, B-cell-depleted T cells, or PBMCs; the material itself was cDNA or gDNA.

Trimming removed 3 bases from V and 4 bases from J, with 10 bases in between. The germline gives CDR1 KGHSH, CDR2 LQKENI. The CDR3 contains 14 residues. As originally analysed: The authors estimated nucleated cell counts from reference gene primer amplification. This table comes from immunoSEQ multiplex PCR, and its TCRdb copy is limited to in-frame clones, with some not included. The DNA was the basis for D and trimming; V, J and clone size are from that table. Of roughly 100,000 clones listed, 70% to 90% are singletons. The clonotype comes from a middle-aged man with active COVID-19. Sequenced material: peripheral blood. The chain is built from TRBV18 and TRBJ1-5; the D is unclear. CDR3 loop: CASSPLSGNQPQHF. The CDR3 DNA reads TGTGCCAGCTCACCCCTCTCGGGAAATCAGCCCCAGCATTTT.